The present entry profiles one TCR beta chain with its context. Its cognate antigen is unknown. The data belong to a study of T cell repertoires in cytomegalovirus infection. The overall study: Public TCR beta signatures provided an indication of both CMV infection and a matching HLA type.

Study-level findings and limits: The ex vivo response was dominated by HLA-C-restricted CMV-specific TCR beta clonotypes. The cumulative frequency of public TCR beta families distinguished individuals who carried CMV together with the relevant HLA.

The trim removed 7 bases at V and 6 bases at J, leaving 10 bases unmatched. Germline-derived CDR1 and CDR2 are SQVTM and ANQGSEA. The CDR3 loop spans 14 amino acids. TCRdb reprocessed the reads via MiXCR and lists one record per CDR3 protein. The sample has 500,000 or so distinct CDR3 sequences, approximately 15% seen once. The clonotype was recovered from a human donor in good health (CMV status not recorded). Some clones in this sample may be carry-over from other donors' samples. J is TRBJ2-1 and V is TRBV29-1, with 9 bases lining up with TRBD2. The source material was CD8+ T cells from PBMCs. This CDR3 reads CSGDFAGGPNEQFF. The DNA for the CDR3 is TGCAGCGGGGACTTTGCGGGAGGGCCCAATGAGCAGTTCTTC.